This section outlines one T cell receptor (beta chain) sequence together with its context. An end of the junction differs from the germline gene, which may be a read error. These data come from a study of blood T cell repertoires in COVID-19. Study as a whole: Sites across the United States, Italy and Spain contributed samples from acute and convalescent COVID-19.

The table came from immunoSEQ multiplex PCR; TCRdb's copy has only in-frame clones and leaves some out. The sample records 65,000 to 95,000 clones, around 89% being singletons. Sample: peripheral blood. This clonotype was obtained from a man between 65 and 85 years old with active or convalescent COVID-19.

CDR3 amino acids: CASSPQGISGDTIYF. CDR3 bases: TGTGCCAGCAGTCCGCAGGGGATCTCTGGAGACACCATATATTTT. This sequence joins TRBV28 and TRBJ1-3, with a tentative D call TRBD1 (6 bases). This CDR3 region has 15 residues. Looked up from germline, CDR1 is MDHEN and CDR2 is SYDVKM.